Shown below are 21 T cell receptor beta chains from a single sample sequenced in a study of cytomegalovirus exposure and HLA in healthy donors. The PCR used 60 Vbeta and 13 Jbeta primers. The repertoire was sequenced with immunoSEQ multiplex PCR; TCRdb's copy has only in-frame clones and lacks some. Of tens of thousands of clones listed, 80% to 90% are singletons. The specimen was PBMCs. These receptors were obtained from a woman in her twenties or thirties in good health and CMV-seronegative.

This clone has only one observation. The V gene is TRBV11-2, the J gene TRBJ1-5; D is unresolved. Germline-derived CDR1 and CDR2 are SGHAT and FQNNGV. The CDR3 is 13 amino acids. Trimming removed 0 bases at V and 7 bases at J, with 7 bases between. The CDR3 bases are TGTGCCAGCAGCTTAGAACACCAACAGCCCCAGCATTTT. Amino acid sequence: CASSLEHQQPQHF.

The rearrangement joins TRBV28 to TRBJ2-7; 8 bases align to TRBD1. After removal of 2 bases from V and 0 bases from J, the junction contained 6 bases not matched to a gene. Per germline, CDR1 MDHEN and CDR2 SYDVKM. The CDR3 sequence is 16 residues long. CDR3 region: CASSLQGAVTSYEQYF. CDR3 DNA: TGTGCCAGCAGTTTACAGGGGGCGGTAACCTCCTACGAGCAGTACTTC.

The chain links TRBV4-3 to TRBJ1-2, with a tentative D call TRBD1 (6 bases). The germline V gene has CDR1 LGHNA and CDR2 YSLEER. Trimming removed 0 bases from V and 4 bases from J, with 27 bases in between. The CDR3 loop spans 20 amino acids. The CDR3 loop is CASSQDLDSYPGVHTYGYTF. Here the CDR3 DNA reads TGCGCCAGCAGCCAAGATTTAGACAGCTACCCAGGGGTCCACACCTATGGCTACACCTTC.

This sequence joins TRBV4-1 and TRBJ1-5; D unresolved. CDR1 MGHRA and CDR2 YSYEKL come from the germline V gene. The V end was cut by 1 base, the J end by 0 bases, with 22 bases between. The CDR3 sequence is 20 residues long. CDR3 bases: TGCGCCAGCAGCCAAGGCCCGTTAAGGACTCGGAGTGGTAGCAATCAGCCCCAGCATTTT. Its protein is CASSQGPLRTRSGSNQPQHF.

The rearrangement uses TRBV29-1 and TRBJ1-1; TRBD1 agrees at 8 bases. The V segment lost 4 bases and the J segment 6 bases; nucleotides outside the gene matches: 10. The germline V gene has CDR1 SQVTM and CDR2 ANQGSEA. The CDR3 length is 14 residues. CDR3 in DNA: TGCAGCGTTGGCCTTGGACAGGGCACAGCTGAAGCTTTCTTT. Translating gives CSVGLGQGTAEAFF.

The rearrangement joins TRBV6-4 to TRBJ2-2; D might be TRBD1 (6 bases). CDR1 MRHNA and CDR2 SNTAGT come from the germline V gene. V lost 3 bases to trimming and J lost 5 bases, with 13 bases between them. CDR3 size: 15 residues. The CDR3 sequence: CASSEQGSSTGELFF. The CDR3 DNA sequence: TGTGCCAGCAGTGAACAGGGCAGTTCTACCGGGGAGCTGTTTTTT.

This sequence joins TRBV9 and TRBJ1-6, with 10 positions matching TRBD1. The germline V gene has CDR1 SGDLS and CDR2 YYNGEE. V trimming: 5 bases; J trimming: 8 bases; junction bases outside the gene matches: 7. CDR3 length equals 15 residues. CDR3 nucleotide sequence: TGTGCCAGCAGATCCGGGACAGGGGATGATTCACCCCTCCACTTT. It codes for CASRSGTGDDSPLHF.

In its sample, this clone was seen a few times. The CDR3 loop is CASSHQGYSYEQYF. As DNA, the CDR3 is TGTGCCAGCAGCCATCAGGGATACTCCTACGAGCAGTACTTC. The chain links TRBV5-6 to TRBJ2-7, with D perhaps TRBD1 (5 bases). V lost 4 bases, J lost 0 bases, and 11 bases lay in between. Germline loops: CDR1 SGHDT, CDR2 YYEEEE. The CDR3 is 14 residues long.

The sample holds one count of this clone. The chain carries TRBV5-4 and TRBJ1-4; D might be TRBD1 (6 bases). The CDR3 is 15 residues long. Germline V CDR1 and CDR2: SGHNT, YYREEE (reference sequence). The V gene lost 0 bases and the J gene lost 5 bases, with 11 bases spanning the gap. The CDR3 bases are TGTGCCAGCAGCTTGGGAGGGGGGGGAAATGAAAAACTGTTTTTT. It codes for CASSLGGGGNEKLFF.

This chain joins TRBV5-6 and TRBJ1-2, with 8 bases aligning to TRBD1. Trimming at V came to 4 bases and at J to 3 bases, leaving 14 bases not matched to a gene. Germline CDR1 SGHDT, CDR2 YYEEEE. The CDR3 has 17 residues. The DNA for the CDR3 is TGTGCCAGCAGCCCGAAGATCCCGACAGGGGTAGACTATGGCTACACCTTC. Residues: CASSPKIPTGVDYGYTF.

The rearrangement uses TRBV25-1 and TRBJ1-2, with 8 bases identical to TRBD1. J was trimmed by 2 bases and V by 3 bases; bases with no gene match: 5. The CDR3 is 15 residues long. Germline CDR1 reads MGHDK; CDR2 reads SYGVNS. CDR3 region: CASSDRQGINYGYTF. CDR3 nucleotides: TGTGCCAGCAGTGACCGACAGGGGATAAACTATGGCTACACCTTC.

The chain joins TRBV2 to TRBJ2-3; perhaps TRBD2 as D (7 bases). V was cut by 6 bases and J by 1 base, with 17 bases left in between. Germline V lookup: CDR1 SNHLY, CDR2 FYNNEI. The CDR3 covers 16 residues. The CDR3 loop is CASSEALGGGTDTQYF. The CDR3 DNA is TGTGCCAGCAGCGAGGCCCTAGGGGGGGGCACAGATACGCAGTATTTT. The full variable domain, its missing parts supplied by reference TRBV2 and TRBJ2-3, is EPEVTQTPSHQVTQMGQEVILRCVPISNHLYFYWYRQILGQKVEFLVSFYNNEISEKSEIFDDQFSVERPDGSNFTLKIRSTKLEDSAMYFCASSEALGGGTDTQYFGPGTRLTVL.

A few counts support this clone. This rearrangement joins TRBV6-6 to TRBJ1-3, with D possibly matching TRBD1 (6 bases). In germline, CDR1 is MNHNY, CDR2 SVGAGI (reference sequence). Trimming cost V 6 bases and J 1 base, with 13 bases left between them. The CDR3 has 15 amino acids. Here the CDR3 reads CASRNREQSGNTIYF. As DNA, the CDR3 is TGTGCCAGCAGGAACAGGGAGCAGTCTGGAAACACCATATATTTT.

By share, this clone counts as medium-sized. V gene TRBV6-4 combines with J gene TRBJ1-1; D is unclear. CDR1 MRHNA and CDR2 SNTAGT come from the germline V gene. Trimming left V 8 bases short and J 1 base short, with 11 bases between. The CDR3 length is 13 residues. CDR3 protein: CASSRAENTEAFF. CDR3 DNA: TGTGCCAGCTCGAGGGCAGAGAACACTGAAGCTTTCTTT.

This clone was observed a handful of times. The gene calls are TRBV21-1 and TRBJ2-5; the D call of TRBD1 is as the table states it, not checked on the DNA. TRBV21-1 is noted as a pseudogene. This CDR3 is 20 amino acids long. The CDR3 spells CASSEKSPTRQGAFEETQYF. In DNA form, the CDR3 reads TGTGCCAGCAGCGAAAAATCCCCAACTCGGCAGGGGGCGTTTGAAGAGACCCAGTACTTC.

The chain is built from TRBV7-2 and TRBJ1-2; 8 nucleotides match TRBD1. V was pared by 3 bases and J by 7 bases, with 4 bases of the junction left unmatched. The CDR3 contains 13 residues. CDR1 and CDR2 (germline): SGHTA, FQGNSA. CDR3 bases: TGTGCCAGCAGCTTCCAGGGGGCTAGTGGCTACACCTTC. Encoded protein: CASSFQGASGYTF.

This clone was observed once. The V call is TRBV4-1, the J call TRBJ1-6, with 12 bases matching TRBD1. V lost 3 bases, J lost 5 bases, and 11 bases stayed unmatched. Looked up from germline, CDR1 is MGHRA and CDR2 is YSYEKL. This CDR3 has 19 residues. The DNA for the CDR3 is TGCGCCAGCAGCCAGGAGGGACAGGGGGCTGACTTGGATAATTCACCCCTCCACTTT. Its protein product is CASSQEGQGADLDNSPLHF.

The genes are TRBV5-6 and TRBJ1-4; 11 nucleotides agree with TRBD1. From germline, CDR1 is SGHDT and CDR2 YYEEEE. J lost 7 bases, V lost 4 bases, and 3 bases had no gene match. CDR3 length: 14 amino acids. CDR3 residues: CASSTGTGGEKLFF. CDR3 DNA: TGTGCCAGCAGCACCGGGACAGGGGGTGAAAAACTGTTTTTT.

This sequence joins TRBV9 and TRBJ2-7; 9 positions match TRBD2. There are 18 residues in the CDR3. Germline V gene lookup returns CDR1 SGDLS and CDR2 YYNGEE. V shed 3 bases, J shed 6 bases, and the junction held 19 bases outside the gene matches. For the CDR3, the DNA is TGTGCCAGCAGCGCGGGGACTGGGGAGCGGGGGGTCTGGTCCGAGCAGTACTTC. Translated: CASSAGTGERGVWSEQYF.

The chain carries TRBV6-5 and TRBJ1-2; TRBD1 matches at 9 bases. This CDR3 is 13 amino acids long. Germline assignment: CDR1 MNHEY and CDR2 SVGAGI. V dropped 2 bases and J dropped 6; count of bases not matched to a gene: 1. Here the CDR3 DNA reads TGTGCCAGCAGTTACGACAGGGGGGATGGCTACACCTTC. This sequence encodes CASSYDRGDGYTF.

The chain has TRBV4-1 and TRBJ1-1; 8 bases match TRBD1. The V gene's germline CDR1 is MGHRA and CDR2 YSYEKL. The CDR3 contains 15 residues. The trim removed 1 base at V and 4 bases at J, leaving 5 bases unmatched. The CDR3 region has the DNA TGCGCCAGCAGCCAAGCCCCAGGGGGCAGCACTGAAGCTTTCTTT. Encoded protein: CASSQAPGGSTEAFF.